This entry lists 5 T cell receptor beta chains sequenced from one sample in a study of cytomegalovirus exposure and HLA in healthy donors (dated by TCRdb to 2015 to 2018). The library was generated by the immunoSEQ multiplex PCR assay. For the multiplex PCR, a mixture combining 60 forward primers for TCR Vbeta segments and 13 reverse primers for TCR Jbeta segments was used. TCRdb stores this immuneACCESS table with in-frame sequences only. Part of the clones is absent; in the studies checked, under half of the shortfall reflects unresolved V genes, and no reason is known for the rest. The sample table holds tens of thousands of clones. 3.8% of the sample belongs to the ten largest clones. The sample taken for sequencing was PBMCs. The receptors stem from a man between 18 and 35 years old in good health and CMV-seropositive.

The chain joins TRBV28 to TRBJ2-7; D is unresolved. This CDR3 is built from 15 residues. Trimming took off 5 bases at V and 2 bases at J, with 16 bases between the two ends. Germline-derived CDR1 and CDR2 are MDHEN and SYDVKM. In DNA form, the CDR3 reads TGTGCCAGCAGTACACTCGAAGGAGACCCCTACGAGCAGTACTTC. This codes for CASSTLEGDPYEQYF.

This chain links TRBV13 with TRBJ1-1, with 9 bases lining up with TRBD1. Trimming took 1 base from V and 5 from J; bases not matched to a gene: 8. The CDR3 extends over 16 amino acids. From germline, CDR1 is PRHDT and CDR2 FYEKMQ (reference sequence). The CDR3 region is CASSLALQGARTEAFF. For the CDR3, the DNA is TGTGCCAGCAGCTTAGCTCTACAGGGGGCTCGGACTGAAGCTTTCTTT.

The chain is built from TRBV25-1 and TRBJ2-3; tentative D call: TRBD2 (6 bases). Germline lookup yields CDR1 MGHDK and CDR2 SYGVNS. The CDR3 extends over 14 amino acids. V shed 5 bases and J shed 4 bases, with 13 bases lying between them. CDR3 loop: CASSSRGDADTQYF. The CDR3 nucleotides read TGTGCCAGCAGTTCGCGGGGTGATGCAGATACGCAGTATTTT.

In DNA form, the CDR3 reads TGTGCCAGCAGCGTAGAGTTTGGCAAAGCTTTCTTT. It is translated as CASSVEFGKAFF. This rearrangement joins TRBV9 to TRBJ1-1; D is unresolved. Germline V gene data show CDR1 as SGDLS and CDR2 as YYNGEE. Between the trimmed V and J ends, which lost 0 bases and 9 bases, there was a span of 9 bases. This CDR3 comprises 12 residues.

V and J are TRBV7-9 and TRBJ2-5; 12 nucleotides align to TRBD2. Germline V gene sequence: CDR1 SEHNR, CDR2 FQNEAQ (reference sequence). This CDR3 comprises 15 residues. V lost 5 bases, J lost 5 bases, and 6 bases stayed unmatched. The DNA of the CDR3 is TGTGCCAGCAGCCCTAGCGGGGGGGCCCGGGAGACCCAGTACTTC. Translating gives CASSPSGGARETQYF.